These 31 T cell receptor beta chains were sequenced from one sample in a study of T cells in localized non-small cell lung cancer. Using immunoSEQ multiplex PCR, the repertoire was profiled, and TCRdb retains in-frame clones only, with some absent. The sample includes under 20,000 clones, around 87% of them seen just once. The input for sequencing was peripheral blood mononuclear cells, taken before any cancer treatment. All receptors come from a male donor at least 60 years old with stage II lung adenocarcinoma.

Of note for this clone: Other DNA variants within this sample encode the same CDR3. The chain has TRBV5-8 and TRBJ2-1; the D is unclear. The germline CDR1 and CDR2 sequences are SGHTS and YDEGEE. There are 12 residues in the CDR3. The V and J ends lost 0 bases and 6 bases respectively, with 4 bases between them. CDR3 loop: CASSLGGNEQFF. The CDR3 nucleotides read TGTGCCAGCAGCTTGGGGGGCAATGAGCAGTTCTTC.

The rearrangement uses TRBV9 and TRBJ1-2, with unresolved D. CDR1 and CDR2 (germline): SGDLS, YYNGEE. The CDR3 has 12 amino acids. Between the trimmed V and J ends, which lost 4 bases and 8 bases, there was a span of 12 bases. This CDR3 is CASSTAVGGYTF. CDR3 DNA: TGTGCCAGCAGCACGGCAGTTGGAGGCTACACCTTC.

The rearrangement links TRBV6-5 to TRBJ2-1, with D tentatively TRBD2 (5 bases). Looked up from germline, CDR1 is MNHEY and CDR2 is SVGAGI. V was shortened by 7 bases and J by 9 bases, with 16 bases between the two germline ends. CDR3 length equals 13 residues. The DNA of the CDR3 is TGTGCCAGCAAAGCGGTGCTAGGTGGTGAGCAGTTCTTC. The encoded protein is CASKAVLGGEQFF.

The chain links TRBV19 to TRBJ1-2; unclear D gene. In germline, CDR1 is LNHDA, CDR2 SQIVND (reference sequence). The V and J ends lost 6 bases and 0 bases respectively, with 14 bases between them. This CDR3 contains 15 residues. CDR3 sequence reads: CASRSSRGANYGYTF. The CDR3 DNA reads TGTGCCAGTAGATCCTCCCGTGGAGCTAACTATGGCTACACCTTC.

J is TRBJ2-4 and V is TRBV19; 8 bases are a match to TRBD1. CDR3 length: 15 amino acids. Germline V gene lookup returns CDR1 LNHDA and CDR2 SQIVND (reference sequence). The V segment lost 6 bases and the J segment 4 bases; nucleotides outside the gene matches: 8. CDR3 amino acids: CASSTGGILKNIQYF. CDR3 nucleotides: TGTGCCAGTAGCACAGGGGGGATACTGAAAAACATTCAGTACTTC.

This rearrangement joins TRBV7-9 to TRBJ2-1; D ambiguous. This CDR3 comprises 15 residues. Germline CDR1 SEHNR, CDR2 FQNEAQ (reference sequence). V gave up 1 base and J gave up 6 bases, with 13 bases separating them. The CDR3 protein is CASSLDSWEGNEQFF. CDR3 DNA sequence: TGTGCCAGCAGCTTAGACTCGTGGGAAGGCAATGAGCAGTTCTTC.

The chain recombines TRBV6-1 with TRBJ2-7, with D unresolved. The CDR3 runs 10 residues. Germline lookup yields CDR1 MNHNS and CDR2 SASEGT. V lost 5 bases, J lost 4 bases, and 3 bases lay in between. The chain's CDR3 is CASSLYEQYF. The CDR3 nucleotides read TGTGCCAGCAGTCTTTACGAGCAGTACTTC.

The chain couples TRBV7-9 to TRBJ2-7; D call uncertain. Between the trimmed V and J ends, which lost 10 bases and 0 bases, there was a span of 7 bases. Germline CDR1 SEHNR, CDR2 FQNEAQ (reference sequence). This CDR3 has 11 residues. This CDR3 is CATGPSYEQYF. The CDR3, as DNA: TGTGCCACCGGCCCCTCCTACGAGCAGTACTTC.

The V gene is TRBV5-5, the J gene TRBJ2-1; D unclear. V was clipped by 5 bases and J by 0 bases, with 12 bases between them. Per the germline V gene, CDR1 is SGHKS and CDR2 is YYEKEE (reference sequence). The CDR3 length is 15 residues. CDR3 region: CASRVGRGSYNEQFF. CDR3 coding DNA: TGTGCCAGCAGGGTAGGACGTGGCTCCTACAATGAGCAGTTCTTC. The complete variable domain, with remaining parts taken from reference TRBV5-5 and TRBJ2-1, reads DAGVTQSPTHLIKTRGQQVTLRCSPISGHKSVSWYQQVLGQGPQFIFQYYEKEERGRGNFPDRFSARQFPNYSSELNVNALLLGDSALYLCASRVGRGSYNEQFFGPGTRLTVL.

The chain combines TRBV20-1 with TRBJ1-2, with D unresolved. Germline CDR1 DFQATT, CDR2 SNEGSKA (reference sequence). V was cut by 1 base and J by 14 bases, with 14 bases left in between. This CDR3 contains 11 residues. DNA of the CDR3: TGCAGTGCTAGAGGCGGCCCCACATCAACCTTC. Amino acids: CSARGGPTSTF.

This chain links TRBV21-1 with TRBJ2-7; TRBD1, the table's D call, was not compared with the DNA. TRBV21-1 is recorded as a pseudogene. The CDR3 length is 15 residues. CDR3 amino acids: CASSPRTGQTYEQYF. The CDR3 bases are TGTGCCAGCAGCCCGCGGACAGGGCAAACCTACGAGCAGTACTTC.

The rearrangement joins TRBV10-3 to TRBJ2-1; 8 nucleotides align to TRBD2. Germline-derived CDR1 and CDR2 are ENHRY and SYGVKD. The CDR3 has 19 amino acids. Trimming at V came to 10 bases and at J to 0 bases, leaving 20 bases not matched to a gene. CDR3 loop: CATYRGVAGSPSSYNEQFF. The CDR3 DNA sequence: TGTGCCACCTACAGAGGAGTAGCGGGAAGCCCCAGCTCCTACAATGAGCAGTTCTTC.

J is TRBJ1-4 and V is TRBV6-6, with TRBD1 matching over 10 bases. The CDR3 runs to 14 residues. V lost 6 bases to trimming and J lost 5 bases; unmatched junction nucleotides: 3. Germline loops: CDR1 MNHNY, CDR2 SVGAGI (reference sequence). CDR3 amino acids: CASRRTGGNEKLFF. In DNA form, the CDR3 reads TGTGCCAGCAGAAGGACAGGGGGGAATGAAAAACTGTTTTTT.

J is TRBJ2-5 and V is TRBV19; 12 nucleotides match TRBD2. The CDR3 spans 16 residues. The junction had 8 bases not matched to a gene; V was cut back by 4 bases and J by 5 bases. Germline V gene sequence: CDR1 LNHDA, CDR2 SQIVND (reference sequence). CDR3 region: CASSTTGTSGRETQYF. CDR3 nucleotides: TGTGCCAGTAGTACCACCGGTACTAGCGGGAGGGAGACCCAGTACTTC.

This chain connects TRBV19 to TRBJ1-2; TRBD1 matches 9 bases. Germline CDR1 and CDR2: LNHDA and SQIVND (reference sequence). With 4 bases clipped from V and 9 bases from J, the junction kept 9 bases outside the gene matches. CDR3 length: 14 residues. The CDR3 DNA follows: TGTGCCAGTAGTACTACCGGGACAGGGAGCCGCTACACCTTC. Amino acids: CASSTTGTGSRYTF.

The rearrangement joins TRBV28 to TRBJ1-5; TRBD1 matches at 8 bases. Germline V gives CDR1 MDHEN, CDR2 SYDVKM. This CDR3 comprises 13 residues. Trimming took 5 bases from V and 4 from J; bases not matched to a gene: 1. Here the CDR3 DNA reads TGTGCCAGCAGTGGACAGGGAAATCAGCCCCAGCATTTT. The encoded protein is CASSGQGNQPQHF.

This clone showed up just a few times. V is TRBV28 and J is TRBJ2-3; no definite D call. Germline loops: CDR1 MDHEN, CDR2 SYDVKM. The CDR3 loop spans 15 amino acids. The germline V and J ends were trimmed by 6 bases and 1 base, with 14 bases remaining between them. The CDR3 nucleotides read TGTGCCAGCAGCCCCCGAACTGGAGGCACAGATACGCAGTATTTT. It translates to CASSPRTGGTDTQYF. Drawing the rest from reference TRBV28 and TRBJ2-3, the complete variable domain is DVKVTQSSRYLVKRTGEKVFLECVQDMDHENMFWYRQDPGLGLRLIYFSYDVKMKEKGDIPEGYSVSREKKERFSLILESASTNQTSMYLCASSPRTGGTDTQYFGPGTRLTVL.

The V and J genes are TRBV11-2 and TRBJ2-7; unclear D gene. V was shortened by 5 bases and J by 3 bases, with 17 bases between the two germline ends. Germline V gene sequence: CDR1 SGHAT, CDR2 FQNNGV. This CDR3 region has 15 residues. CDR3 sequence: CASSMGQNGVYEQYF. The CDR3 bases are TGTGCCAGCAGCATGGGTCAGAATGGCGTCTACGAGCAGTACTTC.

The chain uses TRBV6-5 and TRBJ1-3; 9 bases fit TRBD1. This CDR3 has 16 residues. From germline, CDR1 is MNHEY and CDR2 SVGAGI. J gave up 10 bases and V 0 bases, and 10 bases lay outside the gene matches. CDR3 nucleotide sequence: TGTGCCAGCAGTTACTCTGAGGGGACAGGGCATACGACCATATATTTT. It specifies CASSYSEGTGHTTIYF.

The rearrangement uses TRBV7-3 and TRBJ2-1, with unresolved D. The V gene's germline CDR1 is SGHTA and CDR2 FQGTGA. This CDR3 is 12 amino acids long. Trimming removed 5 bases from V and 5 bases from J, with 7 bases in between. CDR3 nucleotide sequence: TGTGCCAGCAGCCAGTATAACAATGAGCAGTTCTTC. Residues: CASSQYNNEQFF.

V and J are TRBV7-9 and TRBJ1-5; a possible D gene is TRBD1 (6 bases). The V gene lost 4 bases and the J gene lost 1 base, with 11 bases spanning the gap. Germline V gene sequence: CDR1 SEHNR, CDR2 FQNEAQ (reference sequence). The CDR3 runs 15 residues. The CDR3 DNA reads TGTGCCAGCAGCTCGACAGGTTGGAGCAATCAGCCCCAGCATTTT. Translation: CASSSTGWSNQPQHF.

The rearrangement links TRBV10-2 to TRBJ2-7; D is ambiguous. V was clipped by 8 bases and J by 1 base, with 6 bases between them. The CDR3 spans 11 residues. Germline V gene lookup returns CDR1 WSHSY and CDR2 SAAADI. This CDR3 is CASGNSYEQYF. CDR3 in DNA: TGCGCCAGCGGTAATTCCTACGAGCAGTACTTC.

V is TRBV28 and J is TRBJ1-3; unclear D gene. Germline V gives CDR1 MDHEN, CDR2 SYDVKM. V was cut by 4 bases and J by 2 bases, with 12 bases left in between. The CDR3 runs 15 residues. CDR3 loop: CASSSQDLPGNTIYF. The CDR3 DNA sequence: TGTGCCAGCAGTTCCCAGGATCTCCCTGGAAACACCATATATTTT. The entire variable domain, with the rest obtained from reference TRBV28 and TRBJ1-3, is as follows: DVKVTQSSRYLVKRTGEKVFLECVQDMDHENMFWYRQDPGLGLRLIYFSYDVKMKEKGDIPEGYSVSREKKERFSLILESASTNQTSMYLCASSSQDLPGNTIYFGEGSWLTVV.

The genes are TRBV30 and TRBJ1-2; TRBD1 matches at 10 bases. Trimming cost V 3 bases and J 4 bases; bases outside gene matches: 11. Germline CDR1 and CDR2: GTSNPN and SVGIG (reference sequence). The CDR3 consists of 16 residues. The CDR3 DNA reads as TGTGCCTGGAGAGGGACAGGGGATTCTCTTGTCTATGGCTACACCTTC. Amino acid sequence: CAWRGTGDSLVYGYTF.

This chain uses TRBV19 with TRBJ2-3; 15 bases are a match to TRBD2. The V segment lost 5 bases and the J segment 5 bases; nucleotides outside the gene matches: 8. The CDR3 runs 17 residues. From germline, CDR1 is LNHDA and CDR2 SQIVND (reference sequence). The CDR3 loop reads CASSPRTSGRAEDTQYF. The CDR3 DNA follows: TGTGCCAGTAGTCCCCGGACTAGCGGGAGGGCTGAAGATACGCAGTATTTT.

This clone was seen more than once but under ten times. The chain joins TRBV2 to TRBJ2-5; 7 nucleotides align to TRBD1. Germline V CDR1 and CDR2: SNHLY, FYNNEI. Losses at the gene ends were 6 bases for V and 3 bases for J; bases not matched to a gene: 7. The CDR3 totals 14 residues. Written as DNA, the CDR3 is TGTGCCAGCAGCATACAGGGGCAAAAAGAGACCCAGTACTTC. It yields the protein CASSIQGQKETQYF.

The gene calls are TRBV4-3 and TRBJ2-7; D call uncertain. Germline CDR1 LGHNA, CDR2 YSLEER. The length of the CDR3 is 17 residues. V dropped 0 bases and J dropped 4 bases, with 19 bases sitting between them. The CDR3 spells CASSQDPKERRWYEQYF. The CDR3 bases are TGCGCCAGCAGCCAAGACCCAAAGGAGAGGCGGTGGTACGAGCAGTACTTC.

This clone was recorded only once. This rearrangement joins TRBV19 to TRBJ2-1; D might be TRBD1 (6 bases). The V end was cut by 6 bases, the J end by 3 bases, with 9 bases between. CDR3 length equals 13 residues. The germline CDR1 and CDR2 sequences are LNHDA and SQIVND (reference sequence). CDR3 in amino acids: CASRGRGYNEQFF. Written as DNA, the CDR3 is TGTGCCAGTAGGGGCAGGGGCTACAATGAGCAGTTCTTC. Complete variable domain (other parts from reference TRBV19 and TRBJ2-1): DGGITQSPKYLFRKEGQNVTLSCEQNLNHDAMYWYRQDPGQGLRLIYYSQIVNDFQKGDIAEGYSVSREKKESFPLTVTSAQKNPTAFYLCASRGRGYNEQFFGPGTRLTVL.

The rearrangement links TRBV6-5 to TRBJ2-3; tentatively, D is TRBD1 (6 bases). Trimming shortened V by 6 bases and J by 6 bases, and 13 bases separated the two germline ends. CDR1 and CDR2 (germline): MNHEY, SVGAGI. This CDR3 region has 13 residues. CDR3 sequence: CASRDHRVDTQYF. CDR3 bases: TGTGCCAGCAGAGACCACAGGGTGGATACGCAGTATTTT.

The DNA for the CDR3 is TGTGCCAGCACCGAGAGCACAGCCCAAGAGACCCAGTACTTC. Encoded protein: CASTESTAQETQYF. This chain uses TRBV2 with TRBJ2-5, with no clear D. Germline CDR1 is SNHLY and CDR2 is FYNNEI. V lost 7 bases and J lost 1, with 13 bases in between. The length of the CDR3 is 14 residues.

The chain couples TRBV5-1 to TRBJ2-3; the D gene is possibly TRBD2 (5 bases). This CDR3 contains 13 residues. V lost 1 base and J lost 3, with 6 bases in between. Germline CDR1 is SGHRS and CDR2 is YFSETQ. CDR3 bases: TGCGCCAGCAGCTTGACGGGAACAGATACGCAGTATTTT. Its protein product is CASSLTGTDTQYF.